These T cell receptor beta chains were read from a single sample in a study of post-analysis software for immune sequencing data. TCRdb ran MiXCR on the PCR reads and lists one entry per CDR3 protein. The repertoire includes about 540,000 distinct CDR3 sequences, about a third of them detected once, and less than 6% sits in the top ten. Sequencing was done on a sample of blood. The receptors here all came from a girl aged 2-17 years with multiple sclerosis. CDR3s include the opening cysteine and the closing phenylalanine or tryptophan. A D gene is named only where the DNA matches it firmly. For some rows the clone size is stated as once, few or many, or as a class when expanded; others skip it.

>.|TRBV5-1|TRBJ1-1|.
TGCGCCAGCAGCTTGGAATCGGGGGCAGGGACTGAAGCTTTCTTT
CASSLESGAGTEAFF
>.|TRBV12-3/TRBV12-4|TRBJ2-1|.
TGTGCCAGCAGTTTTGGGCAGTTGAGCTCCTACAATGAGCAGTTCTTC
CASSFGQLSSYNEQFF
>.|TRBV10-2|TRBJ2-3|.
TGCGCCAGCAGTGCTAGCGACAGATCCACAGATACGCAGTATTTT
CASSASDRSTDTQYF
>.|TRBV10-3|TRBJ2-5|few
TGTGCCACTTCCGAGCAGGACCGTCAAGAGACCCAGTACTTC
CATSEQDRQETQYF
>TRBD1|TRBV29-1|TRBJ2-5|many
TGCAGCACAGGACAGGGGCGCAGGGAGACCCAGTACTTC
CSTGQGRRETQYF
>TRBD2|TRBV6-1|TRBJ2-5|few
TGTGCCAGCAGGTCCGGGGGGGGCGCCGAGACCCAGTACTTC
CASRSGGGAETQYF
>.|TRBV7-9|TRBJ1-1|.
TGTGCCAGCAGCTTACGGGGGGCCCAAACTGAAGCTTTCTTT
CASSLRGAQTEAFF
>TRBD1|TRBV6-5|TRBJ1-2|.
TGTGCCAGCAGTTACGGGGACAGACCTAACTATGGCTACACCTTC
CASSYGDRPNYGYTF
>.|TRBV5-1|TRBJ2-1|.
TGCGCCAGCAGCTTGGCCGGGGCGGGGCCGGGTGAGCAGTTCTTC
CASSLAGAGPGEQFF
>.|TRBV9|TRBJ1-4|.
TGTGCCAGCAGCGTACTGGACAGATATAATGAAAAACTGTTTTTT
CASSVLDRYNEKLFF
>TRBD1|TRBV20-1|TRBJ2-5|.
TGCAGTGTTAGGAGGACAGGCCACCAAGAGACCCAGTACTTC
CSVRRTGHQETQYF
>TRBD2|TRBV20-1|TRBJ2-5|many
TGCAGTGCTAGTAGCGTATCCTCGGGAGGGGGCCAAGAGACCCAGTACTTC
CSASSVSSGGGQETQYF
>.|TRBV5-4|TRBJ1-1|.
TGTGCCAGCAGCTTGTCCAGGGGCTCTGAAGCTTTCTTT
CASSLSRGSEAFF
>.|TRBV29-1|TRBJ2-1|.
TGCAGGCTCGGGACACCTAACAATGAGCAGTTCTTC
CRLGTPNNEQFF
>.|TRBV10-2|TRBJ2-5|many
TGCGCCAGCCTCATCAGGGGACAAGAGACCCAGTACTTC
CASLIRGQETQYF
>TRBD2|TRBV7-6|TRBJ2-5|.
TGTGCCAGCAGCTTAGGGCGGGGGAAACAAGAGACCCAGTACTTC
CASSLGRGKQETQYF
>TRBD1|TRBV4-1|TRBJ2-7|few
TGCGCCAGCAGCCAAGCAGGGACAGGGTTGAACGAGCAGTACTTC
CASSQAGTGLNEQYF